The 26 T cell receptor beta chains below all came from one sample that was sequenced in a study of a mutant IDH1 vaccine in newly diagnosed glioma. The table came from immunoSEQ multiplex PCR; TCRdb's copy has only in-frame clones and leaves some out. The sample includes some 54,000 clones, approximately 80% of them seen just once. No antigen is known for these receptors. Time point specified: week 35, safety follow-up. Each vaccine dose was 300 ug of mutant IDH1 20-mer peptide, with topical imiquimod. The sequences come from PBMCs, collected from a glioma patient whose treatment included an IDH1 peptide vaccine. The receptors were sampled from a woman between 18 and 29 years old with glioma.

The DNA for the CDR3 is TGTGCCAGCAGCTTAGAGGACAAGCGTAAGGAGACCCAGTACTTC. It translates to CASSLEDKRKETQYF. The rearrangement uses TRBV11-2 and TRBJ2-5; D is possibly TRBD1 (5 bases). Germline lookup yields CDR1 SGHAT and CDR2 FQNNGV. The CDR3 is 15 residues long. Between the trimmed V and J ends, which lost 0 bases and 5 bases, there was a span of 13 bases. The variable domain in full, completed from reference TRBV11-2 and TRBJ2-5, reads EAGVAQSPRYKIIEKRQSVAFWCNPISGHATLYWYQQILGQGPKLLIQFQNNGVVDDSQLPKDRFSAERLKGVDSTLKIQPAKLEDSAVYLCASSLEDKRKETQYFGPGTRLLVL.

The chain combines TRBV9 with TRBJ2-2; no clear D gene. The V and J ends lost 0 bases and 3 bases respectively, with 3 bases between them. CDR3 size: 13 residues. Germline assignment: CDR1 SGDLS and CDR2 YYNGEE. The CDR3 sequence: CASSVEDTGELFF. Written as DNA, the CDR3 is TGTGCCAGCAGCGTAGAAGACACCGGGGAGCTGTTTTTT.

The chain couples TRBV7-9 to TRBJ1-5, with D perhaps TRBD1 (6 bases). The CDR3 is 15 residues long. The germline gives CDR1 SEHNR, CDR2 FQNEAQ (reference sequence). V was trimmed by 5 bases and J by 2 bases, leaving 13 bases between them. CDR3 residues: CASSPYGGRNQPQHF. CDR3 DNA sequence: TGTGCCAGCAGCCCCTATGGGGGGCGCAATCAGCCCCAGCATTTT.

This clone was seen only once. V usage is TRBV27 and J usage is TRBJ1-5; perhaps TRBD1 as D (6 bases). Trimming stripped 6 bases from V and 3 bases from J, with 12 bases between. The CDR3 spans 14 residues. The germline V gene encodes CDR1 MNHEY and CDR2 SMNVEV (reference sequence). The CDR3 here is CASRKGVPNQPQHF. CDR3 nucleotides: TGTGCCAGCAGAAAGGGGGTTCCCAATCAGCCCCAGCATTTT.

In this sample, this clone turned up a few times. The gene calls are TRBV6-4 and TRBJ2-1; 11 bases are shared with TRBD2. V was clipped by 5 bases and J by 8 bases; unmatched bases: 8. This CDR3 comprises 15 residues. Germline CDR1 MRHNA, CDR2 SNTAGT. CDR3 DNA: TGTGCCAGCAGTTTGGTAACTAGCGGGGGCCATGAGCAGTTCTTC. It codes for CASSLVTSGGHEQFF.

The gene calls are TRBV9 and TRBJ2-7; either TRBD1 or TRBD2 may fit D (7 bases each). CDR1 is SGDLS and CDR2 is YYNGEE in the germline V gene. The CDR3 is 14 amino acids. The V gene lost 2 bases and the J gene lost 6 bases, with 15 bases spanning the gap. CDR3 sequence reads: CASSVGQGEGEQYF. CDR3 in DNA: TGTGCCAGCAGCGTGGGGCAGGGGGAGGGCGAGCAGTACTTC.

This clone was observed a single time. J is TRBJ2-3 and V is TRBV5-1; TRBD2 aligns across 8 bases. Germline values: CDR1 SGHRS, CDR2 YFSETQ. This CDR3 region has 18 residues. Losses at the gene ends were 0 bases for V and 3 bases for J; bases not matched to a gene: 12. The CDR3 nucleotides are TGCGCCAGCAGCTTGGCGGAGACGGGAGGGCCCGGGACAGATACGCAGTATTTT. It codes for CASSLAETGGPGTDTQYF.

A few counts support this clone. The CDR3 loop is CASSTSRTNEKLFF. In nucleotides, the CDR3 is TGTGCCAGCAGTACGAGCCGGACCAATGAAAAACTGTTTTTT. The chain combines TRBV6-5 with TRBJ1-4; D remains unclear. This CDR3 has 14 amino acids. The V and J ends lost 5 bases and 5 bases respectively, with 12 bases between them. Germline V gene data show CDR1 as MNHEY and CDR2 as SVGAGI.

J is TRBJ2-1 and V is TRBV5-1, with 10 positions matching TRBD2. The CDR3 is 14 residues long. Germline trimming cut 6 bases from V and 6 bases from J; bases unmatched to any gene: 6. Germline V lookup: CDR1 SGHRS, CDR2 YFSETQ. The CDR3 DNA reads as TGCGCCAGCACCCAGCGGGGGGGCCCCAATGAGCAGTTCTTC. Its translation is CASTQRGGPNEQFF.

The genes are TRBV4-2 and TRBJ2-7, with TRBD2 matching 13 bases. Germline V gene sequence: CDR1 LGHNA, CDR2 YNFKEQ. The ends lost 1 base at V and 4 bases at J; junction bases unmatched: 10. The CDR3 totals 18 residues. This CDR3 is CASSQGLAGGLEGYEQYF. CDR3 nucleotides: TGTGCCAGCAGCCAAGGACTAGCGGGAGGTCTTGAGGGTTACGAGCAGTACTTC.

This clone was found a few times. The chain links TRBV7-9 to TRBJ1-2; D call uncertain. Trimming pared 3 bases from V and 8 bases from J, leaving 10 bases between. The CDR3 is 12 amino acids. Looked up from germline, CDR1 is SEHNR and CDR2 is FQNEAQ (reference sequence). The DNA for the CDR3 is TGTGCCAGCAGCTTGGACCGGGGAGGCTACACCTTC. Protein product: CASSLDRGGYTF.

The rearrangement joins TRBV11-3 to TRBJ2-1; tentative D call: TRBD2 (5 bases). CDR3 length: 16 amino acids. CDR1 and CDR2 from the germline V gene are SGHNT and YENEEA. Trimming took off 6 bases at V and 0 bases at J, with 15 bases between the two ends. The CDR3, as DNA: TGTGCCAGCAGGGGTTCGGAGGACCGCTCCTACAATGAGCAGTTCTTC. It codes for CASRGSEDRSYNEQFF.

The chain carries TRBV9 and TRBJ2-1; 9 bases match TRBD2. With V trimmed by 0 bases and J by 0 bases, 4 bases remained unmatched. CDR3 size: 17 residues. Germline lookup yields CDR1 SGDLS and CDR2 YYNGEE. The CDR3 nucleotides read TGTGCCAGCAGCGTAGAACTAGCGGGCCTCTCCTACAATGAGCAGTTCTTC. Protein product: CASSVELAGLSYNEQFF.

The rearrangement links TRBV7-8 to TRBJ2-1; 7 bases map to TRBD2. The CDR3 runs to 15 residues. The V and J ends lost 3 bases and 2 bases, in that order; junction bases with no gene match: 4. From germline, CDR1 is SGHVS and CDR2 FQNEAQ. CDR3 region: CASSFGTTTYNEQFF. CDR3 bases: TGTGCCAGCAGCTTCGGGACTACAACCTACAATGAGCAGTTCTTC.

The J gene is TRBJ2-3, the V gene TRBV7-2; 9 bases are a match to TRBD2. J was trimmed by 5 bases and V by 5 bases; bases with no gene match: 8. Germline V gene sequence: CDR1 SGHTA, CDR2 FQGNSA. This CDR3 is built from 15 residues. DNA for the CDR3: TGTGCCAGCAGCGCGCGGGGCGGGGGGGAAGATACGCAGTATTTT. Its translation: CASSARGGGEDTQYF. Looking up the rest from reference TRBV7-2 and TRBJ2-3 gives the full variable domain: GAGVSQSPSNKVTEKGKDVELRCDPISGHTALYWYRQSLGQGLEFLIYFQGNSAPDKSGLPSDRFSAERTGGSVSTLTIQRTQQEDSAVYLCASSARGGGEDTQYFGPGTRLTVL.

This rearrangement joins TRBV2 to TRBJ2-3; a possible D gene is TRBD2 (6 bases). V dropped 4 bases and J dropped 4 bases, with 15 bases sitting between them. CDR1 is SNHLY, CDR2 FYNNEI, per germline. CDR3 length: 15 amino acids. The CDR3 coding sequence is TGTGCCAGCAGTGGTGGATCGGGAGCTGCAGATACGCAGTATTTT. Its protein product is CASSGGSGAADTQYF.

This clone has just a few counts. CDR3: CASSLAGPEAFF. Here the CDR3 DNA reads TGCGCCAGCAGCTTGGCAGGACCTGAAGCTTTCTTT. This chain joins TRBV5-1 and TRBJ1-1, with D unclear. In germline, CDR1 is SGHRS, CDR2 YFSETQ. V was pared by 0 bases and J by 6 bases, with 6 bases between. CDR3 length equals 12 residues.

The chain couples TRBV29-1 to TRBJ2-3, with a possible D match to TRBD2 (6 bases). This CDR3 spans 13 amino acids. Trimming stripped 4 bases from V and 2 bases from J, with 10 bases between. From germline, CDR1 is SQVTM and CDR2 ANQGSEA. CDR3 in amino acids: CSVAGLHTDTQYF. In nucleotides, the CDR3 is TGCAGCGTTGCGGGACTCCACACAGATACGCAGTATTTT.

The chain carries TRBV5-6 and TRBJ1-4; D not resolved. The CDR3 sequence is 15 residues long. CDR1 and CDR2 (germline): SGHDT, YYEEEE. Deletions cut 4 bases from V and 5 bases from J, with 15 bases between. CDR3 DNA: TGTGCCAGCAGCGCCCTGGGCAGCGTGAATGAAAAACTGTTTTTT. Amino acid sequence: CASSALGSVNEKLFF.

V is TRBV7-9 and J is TRBJ1-2; D is uncertain. V was clipped by 4 bases and J by 4 bases, with 19 bases between them. Per germline, CDR1 SEHNR and CDR2 FQNEAQ (reference sequence). The CDR3 contains 16 residues. The CDR3 DNA follows: TGTGCCAGCAGCTCCCCAGACACCCCGGGCTCCTATGGCTACACCTTC. Translating it yields CASSSPDTPGSYGYTF.

This clone was observed a handful of times. The chain uses TRBV7-3 and TRBJ2-1; D is possibly TRBD1 (5 bases). CDR1 is SGHTA and CDR2 is FQGTGA in the germline V gene. The CDR3 has 13 residues. V dropped 5 bases and J dropped 9 bases, with 14 bases sitting between them. CDR3: CASSAMRQGEQFF. DNA of the CDR3: TGTGCCAGCAGCGCCATGAGGCAGGGTGAGCAGTTCTTC. Together with reference TRBV7-3 and TRBJ2-1, the CDR3 gives the full variable domain: GAGVSQTPSNKVTEKGKYVELRCDPISGHTALYWYRQSLGQGPEFLIYFQGTGAADDSGLPNDRFFAVRPEGSVSTLKIQRTERGDSAVYLCASSAMRQGEQFFGPGTRLTVL.

The chain couples TRBV10-3 to TRBJ2-1, with TRBD2 matching 8 bases. The trim removed 4 bases at V and 2 bases at J, leaving 7 bases unmatched. The CDR3 sequence is 16 residues long. Germline assignment: CDR1 ENHRY and CDR2 SYGVKD. DNA of the CDR3: TGTGCCATCAGTGTCGCGGGAGGCAGTGCCTACAATGAGCAGTTCTTC. Translated: CAISVAGGSAYNEQFF.

The V and J genes are TRBV5-1 and TRBJ1-1; D is undetermined. The CDR3 spans 14 residues. The V end was cut by 0 bases, the J end by 4 bases, with 10 bases between. Looked up from germline, CDR1 is SGHRS and CDR2 is YFSETQ. DNA for the CDR3: TGCGCCAGCAGCTTGGGGCAGTCTGCCACTGAAGCTTTCTTT. Translation gives CASSLGQSATEAFF.

The table lists this clone with a few counts. This chain connects TRBV5-4 to TRBJ2-1, with a possible D match to TRBD1 (6 bases). CDR3 size: 16 residues. From germline, CDR1 is SGHNT and CDR2 YYREEE (reference sequence). V lost 7 bases, J lost 0 bases, and 17 bases lay in between. The CDR3 sequence: CASAPTGTRSYNEQFF. CDR3 nucleotides: TGTGCCAGCGCCCCAACCGGGACACGCTCCTACAATGAGCAGTTCTTC.

The chain joins TRBV14 to TRBJ1-6; TRBD1 agrees at 9 bases. CDR3 size: 15 residues. V was pared by 4 bases and J by 10 bases, with 8 bases of the junction left unmatched. CDR1 SGHDN and CDR2 FVKESK come from the germline V gene. The CDR3 DNA reads as TGTGCCAGCAGCCCCGCGACAGGGGGAGAATCACCCCTCCACTTT. Protein sequence: CASSPATGGESPLHF.

V gene TRBV5-4 combines with J gene TRBJ1-2; TRBD1 matches 10 bases. V lost 4 bases to trimming and J lost 0 bases; unmatched junction nucleotides: 9. The length of the CDR3 is 17 residues. Germline V gene data show CDR1 as SGHNT and CDR2 as YYREEE (reference sequence). The CDR3 sequence is CASSPGGQGGTNYGYTF. CDR3 coding DNA: TGTGCCAGCAGCCCGGGCGGACAGGGGGGGACTAACTATGGCTACACCTTC. Full variable domain (missing parts from reference TRBV5-4 and TRBJ1-2): ETGVTQSPTHLIKTRGQQVTLRCSSQSGHNTVSWYQQALGQGPQFIFQYYREEENGRGNFPPRFSGLQFPNYSSELNVNALELDDSALYLCASSPGGQGGTNYGYTFGSGTRLTVV.